These T cell receptor beta chains were read from a single sample in a study of blood T cell repertoires in COVID-19. TCRdb keeps only in-frame clones here, not all; method: immunoSEQ multiplex PCR. Here the sample spans over 200,000 clones, around 89% being singletons. Sequencing was performed on PBMCs or T cells enriched from blood (not recorded which). The receptors were gathered from a man aged 30 to 39 who had been exposed to COVID-19. The CDR3 runs from the conserved cysteine through the conserved F or W. Each record gives: CDR3 length, J gene, V gene, clone size, D gene, CDR3 DNA, CDR3 protein. D genes are given only for firm matches. Rows may omit the clone size; those that give it use once, few, many or a size class.

CDR3 length: 17
J gene: TRBJ2-7
V gene: TRBV6-2/TRBV6-3
clone size: -
D gene: TRBD1
CDR3 DNA: TGTGCCAGCAGTTCGGGACAGGCTATTATCTCCTCCTACGAGCAGTACTTC
CDR3 protein: CASSSGQAIISSYEQYF

CDR3 length: 17
J gene: TRBJ2-6
V gene: TRBV4-3
clone size: -
D gene: -
CDR3 DNA: TGCGCCAGCAGCCCCGGAGGGGGGGGCTCTGGGGCCAACGTCCTGACTTTC
CDR3 protein: CASSPGGGGSGANVLTF

CDR3 length: 13
J gene: TRBJ1-4
V gene: TRBV10-3
clone size: -
D gene: TRBD1
CDR3 DNA: TGTGCCACCGAATCCGGGACAGATGAAAAACTGTTTTTT
CDR3 protein: CATESGTDEKLFF

CDR3 length: 14
J gene: TRBJ1-5
V gene: TRBV7-2
clone size: -
D gene: -
CDR3 DNA: TGTGCCAGCAGCTTCAGTGATAGCAATCAGCCCCAGCATTTT
CDR3 protein: CASSFSDSNQPQHF

CDR3 length: 15
J gene: TRBJ1-1
V gene: TRBV7-9
clone size: -
D gene: TRBD1
CDR3 DNA: TGTGCCAGCAGCCGCTCGGGACAGCGAAACACTGAAGCTTTCTTT
CDR3 protein: CASSRSGQRNTEAFF

CDR3 length: 16
J gene: TRBJ2-3
V gene: TRBV28
clone size: -
D gene: TRBD2
CDR3 DNA: TGTGCCAGCAGTTTATTTCTAGCGGGGACCACAGATACGCAGTATTTT
CDR3 protein: CASSLFLAGTTDTQYF

CDR3 length: 11
J gene: TRBJ1-2
V gene: TRBV12-3/TRBV12-4
clone size: -
D gene: -
CDR3 DNA: TGTGCCAGCAGTCCAGGGACATTCTACACCTTC
CDR3 protein: CASSPGTFYTF

CDR3 length: 13
J gene: TRBJ2-1
V gene: TRBV2
clone size: -
D gene: TRBD2
CDR3 DNA: TGTGCCACTAGCGGGGGCCCCTACAATGAGCAGTTCTTC
CDR3 protein: CATSGGPYNEQFF

CDR3 length: 16
J gene: TRBJ2-7
V gene: TRBV7-2
clone size: -
D gene: TRBD2
CDR3 DNA: TGTGCCAGCAGCCCCATCACTAGCGTAATATCCTACGAGCAGTACTTC
CDR3 protein: CASSPITSVISYEQYF

CDR3 length: 16
J gene: TRBJ1-2
V gene: TRBV7-6
clone size: -
D gene: TRBD1
CDR3 DNA: TGTGCCAGCAGCTTAACCCCGACAGGGGAAAACTATGGCTACACCTTC
CDR3 protein: CASSLTPTGENYGYTF

CDR3 length: 17
J gene: TRBJ2-1
V gene: TRBV11-2
clone size: -
D gene: TRBD2
CDR3 DNA: TGTGCCAGCAGCTTAGTGCGGGGGCTAGCGGGGTACAATGAGCAGTTCTTC
CDR3 protein: CASSLVRGLAGYNEQFF

CDR3 length: 13
J gene: TRBJ2-1
V gene: TRBV14
clone size: -
D gene: -
CDR3 DNA: TGTGCCAGCAGCCTGGGAGTCAGAGGTGAGCAGTTCTTC
CDR3 protein: CASSLGVRGEQFF

CDR3 length: 15
J gene: TRBJ2-1
V gene: TRBV7-7
clone size: -
D gene: -
CDR3 DNA: TGTGCCAGCAGCTTAGGCGAGACAGGCTACAATGAGCAGTTCTTC
CDR3 protein: CASSLGETGYNEQFF

CDR3 length: 17
J gene: TRBJ2-3
V gene: TRBV9
clone size: -
D gene: -
CDR3 DNA: TGTGCCAGCAGCGTAGAACAGGGCATGGATGTCACAGATACGCAGTATTTT
CDR3 protein: CASSVEQGMDVTDTQYF

CDR3 length: 16
J gene: TRBJ2-3
V gene: TRBV7-6
clone size: -
D gene: -
CDR3 DNA: TGTGCCAGCAGCTTATTCTCGACCGCGGGCGTCGATACGCAGTATTTT
CDR3 protein: CASSLFSTAGVDTQYF

CDR3 length: 15
J gene: TRBJ2-7
V gene: TRBV25-1
clone size: few
D gene: -
CDR3 DNA: TGTGCCAGCAGTGATAAAGAGGGCAGCTCCTACGAGCAGTACTTC
CDR3 protein: CASSDKEGSSYEQYF

CDR3 length: 13
J gene: TRBJ2-7
V gene: TRBV27
clone size: -
D gene: -
CDR3 DNA: TGTGCCAGCAGTTTAGGCGGCGGCTACGAGCAGTACTTC
CDR3 protein: CASSLGGGYEQYF

CDR3 length: 14
J gene: TRBJ2-1
V gene: TRBV9
clone size: once
D gene: TRBD2
CDR3 DNA: TGTGCCAGCAGCGCCGGGGGGGCGGTGTATGAGCAGTTCTTC
CDR3 protein: CASSAGGAVYEQFF

CDR3 length: 18
J gene: TRBJ2-4
V gene: TRBV23-1
clone size: -
D gene: TRBD1
CDR3 DNA: TGCGCCAGCAGTCAATCTAGGGGACAGGGGTATGGCAAAAACATTCAGTACTTC
CDR3 protein: CASSQSRGQGYGKNIQYF

CDR3 length: 18
J gene: TRBJ2-2
V gene: TRBV3-1/TRBV3-2
clone size: -
D gene: TRBD2
CDR3 DNA: TGTGCCAGCAGCCAAGTAGAAAGGCTAGCGGAGAACACCGGGGAGCTGTTTTTT
CDR3 protein: CASSQVERLAENTGELFF

CDR3 length: 14
J gene: TRBJ1-3
V gene: TRBV15
clone size: -
D gene: -
CDR3 DNA: TGTGCCACCAGCAGGCAGGGGTCTGGAAACACCATATATTTT
CDR3 protein: CATSRQGSGNTIYF

CDR3 length: 14
J gene: TRBJ1-1
V gene: TRBV5-1
clone size: -
D gene: -
CDR3 DNA: TGCGCCAGCAGCAAGGGTGGGAGGGCGGCTGAAGCTTTCTTT
CDR3 protein: CASSKGGRAAEAFF

CDR3 length: 14
J gene: TRBJ2-2
V gene: TRBV3-1/TRBV3-2
clone size: -
D gene: -
CDR3 DNA: TGTGCCAGCAGCCAAACCGGGACTGTCGGGGAGCTGTTTTTT
CDR3 protein: CASSQTGTVGELFF

CDR3 length: 16
J gene: TRBJ2-5
V gene: TRBV7-3
clone size: -
D gene: TRBD2
CDR3 DNA: TGTGCCAGCAGCTTTTCCGGGACTAGAGTTTCGGAGACCCAGTACTTC
CDR3 protein: CASSFSGTRVSETQYF

CDR3 length: 14
J gene: TRBJ2-1
V gene: TRBV2
clone size: -
D gene: TRBD1
CDR3 DNA: TGTGCCAGCAGTGTAGACAGGGGCTCGGGTGAGCAGTTCTTC
CDR3 protein: CASSVDRGSGEQFF

CDR3 length: 16
J gene: TRBJ2-2
V gene: TRBV6-5
clone size: -
D gene: -
CDR3 DNA: TGTGCCAGCAGTTATGAGGGGGTTTCGAACACCGGGGAGCTGTTTTTT
CDR3 protein: CASSYEGVSNTGELFF

CDR3 length: 11
J gene: TRBJ1-2
V gene: TRBV20-1
clone size: -
D gene: -
CDR3 DNA: TGCAGCCACTCCAGCCCAGCGGGCTACACCTTC
CDR3 protein: CSHSSPAGYTF

CDR3 length: 16
J gene: TRBJ1-3
V gene: TRBV5-4
clone size: -
D gene: -
CDR3 DNA: TGTGCCAGCACCGACCTGGGCAACAGGCCTGGAAACACCATATATTTT
CDR3 protein: CASTDLGNRPGNTIYF

CDR3 length: 12
J gene: TRBJ1-1
V gene: TRBV5-1
clone size: -
D gene: -
CDR3 DNA: TGCGCCAGCAGCGGAGGGGAGACTGAAGCTTTCTTT
CDR3 protein: CASSGGETEAFF

CDR3 length: 16
J gene: TRBJ1-1
V gene: TRBV12-1
clone size: -
D gene: -
CDR3 DNA: TGTGCCAGCACCTCAGGGCGCAGGGTTCTGAACACTGAAGCTTTCTTT
CDR3 protein: CASTSGRRVLNTEAFF

CDR3 length: 15
J gene: TRBJ2-7
V gene: TRBV6-1
clone size: -
D gene: -
CDR3 DNA: TGTGCCAGCAGTGAACCAGGAATGCAACCTCGCGAGCAGTACTTC
CDR3 protein: CASSEPGMQPREQYF

CDR3 length: 13
J gene: TRBJ2-7
V gene: TRBV29-1
clone size: once
D gene: TRBD1
CDR3 DNA: TGCAGCGTTGTCAGGGGGATGTCGAACGAGCAGTACTTC
CDR3 protein: CSVVRGMSNEQYF

CDR3 length: 14
J gene: TRBJ2-1
V gene: TRBV7-8
clone size: -
D gene: TRBD1
CDR3 DNA: TGTGCCAGCAGGGAACGCACAGGGGGCAATGAGCAGTTCTTC
CDR3 protein: CASRERTGGNEQFF

CDR3 length: 14
J gene: TRBJ1-1
V gene: TRBV6-4
clone size: once
D gene: -
CDR3 DNA: TGTGCCAGCAGTGACGCGAGCCGAAACACTGAAGCTTTCTTT
CDR3 protein: CASSDASRNTEAFF

CDR3 length: 11
J gene: TRBJ2-3
V gene: TRBV24-1
clone size: -
D gene: -
CDR3 DNA: TGTGCCACCAGTCCGGGAGATACGCAGTATTTT
CDR3 protein: CATSPGDTQYF

CDR3 length: 16
J gene: TRBJ1-4
V gene: TRBV4-1
clone size: -
D gene: TRBD1
CDR3 DNA: TGCGCCAGCAGCCATTTCGACAGGGGAGTTCATGAAAAACTGTTTTTT
CDR3 protein: CASSHFDRGVHEKLFF

CDR3 length: 14
J gene: TRBJ2-5
V gene: TRBV5-1
clone size: -
D gene: -
CDR3 DNA: TGCGCCAGCAGCACCCCCGGACTGGAAGAGACCCAGTACTTC
CDR3 protein: CASSTPGLEETQYF

CDR3 length: 15
J gene: TRBJ2-1
V gene: TRBV2
clone size: -
D gene: TRBD1
CDR3 DNA: TGTGCCAGCAGTGTCCGACAGGGATCCTACAATGAGCAGTTCTTC
CDR3 protein: CASSVRQGSYNEQFF

CDR3 length: 16
J gene: TRBJ1-1
V gene: TRBV7-9
clone size: -
D gene: -
CDR3 DNA: TGTGCCAGCAGCCCCATCCGAGGGCGGGAGGACGCTGAAGCTTTCTTT
CDR3 protein: CASSPIRGREDAEAFF

CDR3 length: 13
J gene: TRBJ1-5
V gene: TRBV29-1
clone size: -
D gene: -
CDR3 DNA: TGCAGCGTCGGAGAAAATAGCAATCAGCCCCAGCATTTT
CDR3 protein: CSVGENSNQPQHF

CDR3 length: 16
J gene: TRBJ2-5
V gene: TRBV7-2
clone size: -
D gene: TRBD1
CDR3 DNA: TGTGCCAGCAGCTTAACCTACAGGGGTGGTCGAGAGACCCAGTACTTC
CDR3 protein: CASSLTYRGGRETQYF

CDR3 length: 14
J gene: TRBJ1-1
V gene: TRBV5-1
clone size: -
D gene: -
CDR3 DNA: TGCGCCAGCCAGCGGGGCAGTATGAACACTGAAGCTTTCTTT
CDR3 protein: CASQRGSMNTEAFF

CDR3 length: 14
J gene: TRBJ2-5
V gene: TRBV2
clone size: -
D gene: TRBD2
CDR3 DNA: TGTGCCAGCAATAAAGGTGGCGGGGGTGAGACCCAGTACTTC
CDR3 protein: CASNKGGGGETQYF

CDR3 length: 16
J gene: TRBJ1-4
V gene: TRBV18
clone size: -
D gene: -
CDR3 DNA: TGTGCCAGCTCACCATTTATAGCCAGGGGCAATGAAAAACTGTTTTTT
CDR3 protein: CASSPFIARGNEKLFF

CDR3 length: 14
J gene: TRBJ2-5
V gene: TRBV6-4
clone size: -
D gene: TRBD1
CDR3 DNA: TGTGCCAGCAAAGGACAGGGGGCGAGGGAGACCCAGTACTTC
CDR3 protein: CASKGQGARETQYF

CDR3 length: 13
J gene: TRBJ1-2
V gene: TRBV7-9
clone size: few
D gene: -
CDR3 DNA: TGTGCCAGCAGCTTCGGGCAGGGATATGGCTACACCTTC
CDR3 protein: CASSFGQGYGYTF

CDR3 length: 16
J gene: TRBJ2-5
V gene: TRBV4-2
clone size: -
D gene: TRBD2
CDR3 DNA: TGTGCCAGCAGCCAAGCCCCCCCAGCGGGGGGTGAGACCCAGTACTTC
CDR3 protein: CASSQAPPAGGETQYF

CDR3 length: 14
J gene: TRBJ2-2
V gene: TRBV6-5
clone size: -
D gene: -
CDR3 DNA: TGTGCCAGCAGTTGGGAGAGGACCTACGGGGAGCTGTTTTTT
CDR3 protein: CASSWERTYGELFF

CDR3 length: 15
J gene: TRBJ1-2
V gene: TRBV10-3
clone size: -
D gene: -
CDR3 DNA: TGTGCCATCAGTGAGCGGTCAGGGGTAAACTATGGCTACACCTTC
CDR3 protein: CAISERSGVNYGYTF

CDR3 length: 15
J gene: TRBJ1-6
V gene: TRBV2
clone size: once
D gene: TRBD1
CDR3 DNA: TGTGCCAGCAGTAGACAGGGACAGGTCAATTCACCCCTCCACTTT
CDR3 protein: CASSRQGQVNSPLHF

CDR3 length: 15
J gene: TRBJ2-7
V gene: TRBV7-2
clone size: -
D gene: TRBD2
CDR3 DNA: TGTGCCAGCAGCCACCTTGGGCGGGGGGACTACGAGCAGTACTTC
CDR3 protein: CASSHLGRGDYEQYF

CDR3 length: 15
J gene: TRBJ2-5
V gene: TRBV4-3
clone size: -
D gene: TRBD1
CDR3 DNA: TGCGCCAGCAGCCAAGGGACAGGGGGTGGGGAGACCCAGTACTTC
CDR3 protein: CASSQGTGGGETQYF

CDR3 length: 15
J gene: TRBJ2-7
V gene: TRBV5-1
clone size: -
D gene: TRBD1
CDR3 DNA: TGCGCCAGCAGCCAGGGGTGGACAGGGGAATACGAGCAGTACTTC
CDR3 protein: CASSQGWTGEYEQYF

CDR3 length: 16
J gene: TRBJ2-3
V gene: TRBV19
clone size: once
D gene: TRBD1
CDR3 DNA: TGTGCCAGTAGTTCCCGGCCAGGGGGTACTACAGATACGCAGTATTTT
CDR3 protein: CASSSRPGGTTDTQYF